The 13 T cell receptor beta chains below come from one sample, sequenced in a study of human T cells and chemical hapten exposure. The time point: pre-sensitization, week 0. The treatment was: therapeutic diphenylcyclopropenone sensitization with weekly scalp DPC. TCRdb called the RACE reads again in MiXCR, with one record for every CDR3 protein. The sample shows about 92,000 distinct CDR3 sequences, around 9.6% of them seen only once. Source: whole blood, taken in connection with sensitization to the hapten diphenylcyclopropenone (DPC). Receptor source: a woman aged 40 to 50 with alopecia areata. Some clones in this sample may be carry-over from other donors' samples.

The V and J genes are TRBV5-6 and TRBJ2-2; the match to TRBD1 covers 10 bases. This CDR3 is built from 15 residues. J lost 6 bases, V lost 4 bases, and 6 bases had no gene match. Germline-derived CDR1 and CDR2 are SGHDT and YYEEEE. In DNA, the CDR3 is TGTGCCAGCAGCGCTACGGGACAGGGGCCCGGGGAGCTGTTTTTT. It translates to CASSATGQGPGELFF.

This clonotype showed up many times. The chain uses TRBV15 and TRBJ1-4; unclear D gene. The V end was cut by 0 bases, the J end by 5 bases, with 7 bases between. CDR1 is LNHNV, CDR2 YYDKDF, per germline (reference sequence). The CDR3 consists of 14 residues. Written as DNA, the CDR3 is TGTGCCACCAGCAGAGACAGGTGGAATGAAAAACTGTTTTTT. Its translation: CATSRDRWNEKLFF.

The sample holds a few counts of this clonotype. V usage is TRBV20-1 and J usage is TRBJ2-7, with D tentatively TRBD1 (8 bases). The CDR3 is made up of 13 amino acids. CDR1 and CDR2 (germline): DFQATT, SNEGSKA (reference sequence). CDR3 loop: CSLYRGGRYEQYF. In DNA form, the CDR3 reads TGCAGCCTGTACAGGGGGGGTCGGTACGAGCAGTACTTC.

The chain joins TRBV7-2 to TRBJ2-5; 7 bases match TRBD2. The trim removed 4 bases at V and 4 bases at J, leaving 6 bases unmatched. Germline CDR1 SGHTA, CDR2 FQGNSA. The CDR3 loop spans 14 amino acids. DNA for the CDR3: TGTGCCAGCAGCTCCCAGGGCGGGAGAGAGACCCAGTACTTC. Amino acids: CASSSQGGRETQYF. Based on the CDR3 plus reference TRBV7-2 and TRBJ2-5, the full variable domain is GAGVSQSPSNKVTEKGKDVELRCDPISGHTALYWYRQSLGQGLEFLIYFQGNSAPDKSGLPSDRFSAERTGGSVSTLTIQRTQQEDSAVYLCASSSQGGRETQYFGPGTRLLVL.

This rearrangement joins TRBV7-9 to TRBJ2-7; possibly TRBD1 for D (6 bases). CDR3 length: 12 amino acids. CDR1 is SEHNR and CDR2 is FQNEAQ in the germline V gene (reference sequence). V lost 5 bases to trimming and J lost 6 bases, with 11 bases between them. The CDR3 nucleotides read TGTGCCAGCAGCCAGAGGGACATCGAGCAGTACTTC. Amino acid sequence: CASSQRDIEQYF.

The table lists this clonotype with a few counts. This rearrangement joins TRBV11-2 to TRBJ1-2, with 7 nucleotides matching TRBD1. V dropped 1 base and J dropped 6; count of bases not matched to a gene: 5. Per the germline V gene, CDR1 is SGHAT and CDR2 is FQNNGV. The CDR3 length is 14 residues. CDR3 amino acids: CASSLGPRGDGYTF. In nucleotides, the CDR3 is TGTGCCAGCAGCTTAGGACCCAGGGGGGATGGCTACACCTTC.

The rearrangement uses TRBV7-9 and TRBJ2-7; D call uncertain. The CDR3 extends over 11 amino acids. Trimming took 3 bases from V and 3 from J, leaving 3 bases between them. The V gene's germline CDR1 is SEHNR and CDR2 FQNEAQ (reference sequence). The CDR3 bases are TGTGCCAGCAGCTTTAACTACGAGCAGTACTTC. Translation gives CASSFNYEQYF.

A remark on this clonotype: A much larger clone differs by one base, so this may be a read error. V gene TRBV29-1 combines with J gene TRBJ1-4; D gene ambiguous. CDR1 is SQVTM and CDR2 is ANQGSEA in the germline V gene. There are 12 residues in the CDR3. CDR3 coding DNA: TGCATGGCCCCCCGGGAACCTGAAAAACTGTTTTTT. Translating gives CMAPREPEKLFF.

This clonotype was counted ten times or more. The rearrangement uses TRBV6-2 or TRBV6-3 and TRBJ1-5; 9 nucleotides line up with TRBD1. V was pared by 6 bases and J by 6 bases, with 9 bases of the junction left unmatched. The CDR3 loop spans 15 amino acids. Germline-derived CDR1 and CDR2 are MNHEY and SVGEGT. In DNA form, the CDR3 reads TGTGCCAGCAGCACCGGGACAGGGTCGACTCAGCCCCAGCATTTT. Translated: CASSTGTGSTQPQHF.

The table lists this clonotype with a few counts. The chain is built from TRBV19 and TRBJ1-3; D ambiguous. There are 14 residues in the CDR3. Trimming cost V 6 bases and J 0 bases, with 9 bases left between them. Germline V gene data show CDR1 as LNHDA and CDR2 as SQIVND (reference sequence). CDR3 residues: CASRGRSSGNTIYF. DNA for the CDR3: TGTGCCAGTAGAGGTCGGAGCTCTGGAAACACCATATATTTT.

This clonotype was counted many times. The V call is TRBV19, the J call TRBJ2-1; D not certain. CDR1 is LNHDA and CDR2 is SQIVND in the germline V gene (reference sequence). The CDR3 runs 14 residues. With 10 bases removed from V and 4 bases from J, the gap between germline ends came to 17 bases. The DNA of the CDR3 is TGTGCCACCCAGGACCTCTTTCCGTACAATGAGCAGTTCTTC. Protein sequence: CATQDLFPYNEQFF.

Many counts were recorded for this clonotype. The chain recombines TRBV3-1 with TRBJ1-2, with D uncertain. The V end lost 0 bases, the J end lost 7 bases, and 3 bases lay between the germline ends. The CDR3 runs to 11 residues. Germline V gives CDR1 LGHDT, CDR2 YNNKEL (reference sequence). The chain's CDR3 is CASSQDSGYTF. The CDR3 DNA sequence: TGTGCCAGCAGCCAAGACTCTGGCTACACCTTC.

In regard to this clonotype: A much larger clone is a single base away; this may be a read error. For the CDR3, the DNA is TGTGCCAACAGGGGACCCCGTAGAGGGACAGCAGGAGAGACCCAGTACTTC. Translation gives CANRGPRRGTAGETQYF. The V call is TRBV6-2 or TRBV6-3, the J call TRBJ2-5; TRBD1 matches at 7 bases. The V gene's germline CDR1 is MNHEY and CDR2 SVGEGT. This CDR3 is 17 amino acids long. V shed 10 bases, J shed 4 bases, and the junction held 21 bases outside the gene matches.